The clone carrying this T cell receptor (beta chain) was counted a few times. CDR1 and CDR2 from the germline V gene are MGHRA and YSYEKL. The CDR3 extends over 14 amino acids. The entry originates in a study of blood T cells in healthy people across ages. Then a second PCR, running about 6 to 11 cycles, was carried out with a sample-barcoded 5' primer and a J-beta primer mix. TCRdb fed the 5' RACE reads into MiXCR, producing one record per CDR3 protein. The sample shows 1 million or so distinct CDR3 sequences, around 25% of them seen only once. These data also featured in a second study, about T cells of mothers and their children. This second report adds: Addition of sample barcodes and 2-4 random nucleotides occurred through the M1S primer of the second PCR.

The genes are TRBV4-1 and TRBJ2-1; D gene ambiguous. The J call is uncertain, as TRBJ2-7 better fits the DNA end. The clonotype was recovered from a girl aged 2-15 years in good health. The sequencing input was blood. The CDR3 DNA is TGCGCCAGCAGCCAGTTCTGGGACTCCTACGAGCAGTACTTC. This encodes CASSQFWDSYEQYF.